The T cell receptor beta chain described here comes from a study of regulatory and conventional T cells in RAG deficiency. General study points: RAG-deficient patients showed markedly lower Shannon entropy and higher Simpson indices than control T-cell subsets. Omenn syndrome and CID/AS patients had about 100-fold fewer unique Treg TCR beta sequences, versus around 9.8-fold elsewhere. In Omenn syndrome, Treg and Tconv repertoires overlapped >80%.

A word on this clone: Its cognate antigen is unknown.

With 3 bases clipped from V and 7 bases from J, the junction kept 11 bases outside the gene matches. This CDR3 spans 16 amino acids. Germline CDR1 is SGHTA and CDR2 is FQGNSA. Clones were read by immunoSEQ multiplex PCR, and TCRdb kept only the in-frame ones, dropping some. The sample comprises roughly 30,000 clones, approximately 96% of which are singletons, and roughly 0.35% rests with the top ten. Blood CD4+ CD25-low CD127-high conventional T cells supplied the genomic DNA template. These same data were also listed under a study on regulatory T cells. That work states: Primers: 52 TRBV forward and 13 TRBJ reverse. Regulatory T cells showed the strongest V-J pair restriction and V/J gene skewing among patient repertoires.

This receptor was taken from a human donor in good health. J is TRBJ1-1 and V is TRBV7-2; 10 positions match TRBD1. Sequenced material: CD25- CD4+ T cells sorted from blood. CDR3 in DNA: TGTGCCAGCAGCTTGCAGACAGGGGGCATCGGAATTGAAGCTTTCTTT. Translation gives CASSLQTGGIGIEAFF.